This T cell receptor (beta chain) is drawn from a study of T cells in Graves' hyperthyroidism and ophthalmopathy. Overall study context: It was at initial diagnosis, before any treatment, that peripheral blood was collected. Study conclusions and caveats: Ophthalmopathy and stable hyperthyroidism were separated by a 13 V-J model.

Regions amplified from RNA transcripts were the TCR beta CDR3 regions. First-round RT-PCR with HTBI primers amplified the TCR CDR3 region. Each CDR3 protein is one row after TCRdb ran MiXCR on the multiplex PCR reads. The sample holds 500,000 to 550,000 distinct CDR3 sequences, about 20% seen once. J lost 6 bases, V lost 7 bases, and 3 bases had no gene match. Germline V gene sequence: CDR1 DFQATT, CDR2 SNEGSKA (reference sequence). CDR3 length: 11 amino acids. This clonotype was recorded at least ten times. Its antigen is unidentified. Ophthalmopathy patients had moderate-to-severe active disease, CAS ≥3, NOSPECS ≥4, and disease duration under 3 months.

Specimen: blood. The receptor was derived from a man in his forties or fifties with Graves' ophthalmopathy. The chain uses TRBV20-1 and TRBJ2-1; 7 bases are a match to TRBD2. The DNA for the CDR3 is TGCAGTGGGGGGGGTGGCAATGAGCAGTTCTTC. Protein: CSGGGGNEQFF.